This T cell receptor beta chain was sequenced in a study of cytomegalovirus exposure and HLA in healthy donors. Study-level results: TRBV6-2, TRBV6-3 and some other V segments were excluded as indistinguishable. In a later analysis, productive TCRs from donors in an Asian-associated ancestry cluster reportedly carried fewer N-insertions than the cohort mean. Later analysis identified a missense DCLRE1C variant that was linked to TCR beta V- and J-gene trimming.

The germline V and J ends were trimmed by 4 bases and 3 bases, with 10 bases remaining between them. CDR1 and CDR2 (germline): SGHDT, YYEEEE. CDR3 length: 13 amino acids. It was with 60 Vbeta and 13 Jbeta primers that the PCR ran. The assay was immunoSEQ multiplex PCR, and TCRdb's table has in-frame clones only and misses some. The sample lists roughly 80,000 clones, 70% to 80% occurring once. Worth noting for this clone: What it binds is unknown.

Everyone who donated was a healthy bone marrow donor. Sequencing was carried out using PBMCs. The chain employs TRBV5-6 and TRBJ1-2; TRBD1 might be the D (5 bases). The source is a middle-aged man in good health and CMV-seronegative. The CDR3 region is CASSPGRHYGYTF. The CDR3 bases are TGTGCCAGCAGCCCAGGGCGCCACTATGGCTACACCTTC.